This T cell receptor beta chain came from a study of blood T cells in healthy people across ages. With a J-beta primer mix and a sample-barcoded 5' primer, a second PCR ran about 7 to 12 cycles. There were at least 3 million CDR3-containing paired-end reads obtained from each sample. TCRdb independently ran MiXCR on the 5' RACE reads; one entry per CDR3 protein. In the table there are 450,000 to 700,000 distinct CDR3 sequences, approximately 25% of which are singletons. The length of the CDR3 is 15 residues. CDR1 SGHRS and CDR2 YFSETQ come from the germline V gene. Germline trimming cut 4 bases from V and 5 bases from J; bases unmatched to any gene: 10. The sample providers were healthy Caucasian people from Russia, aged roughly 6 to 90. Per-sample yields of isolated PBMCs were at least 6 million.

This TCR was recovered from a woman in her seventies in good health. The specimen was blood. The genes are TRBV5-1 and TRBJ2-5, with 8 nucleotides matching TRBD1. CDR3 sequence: CASSDGDRNGETQYF. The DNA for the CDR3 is TGCGCCAGCAGCGACGGGGACAGGAATGGCGAGACCCAGTACTTC.